This T cell receptor beta chain emerged from a study of cytomegalovirus exposure and HLA in healthy donors. Germline-derived CDR1 and CDR2 are SGHVS and FQNEAQ. The V and J ends lost 3 bases and 4 bases, in that order; junction bases with no gene match: 7. This CDR3 contains 16 residues. Using immunoSEQ multiplex PCR, the repertoire was profiled, and TCRdb retains in-frame clones only, with some absent. The profile shows approximately 210,000 clones, about 86% of them singletons. Broader study findings: Three chains linked to CMV were shown in vitro to be specific for CMV antigens.

Separate from the approximately 670-subject first cohort was the approximately 120-subject validation cohort, to which the donors belonged. Worth noting for this clone: No antigen is known for it.

The chain combines TRBV7-8 with TRBJ2-3; TRBD2 matches at 10 bases. This clonotype was obtained from a woman between 18 and 30 years old in good health and CMV-seronegative. The sample comprised PBMCs. CDR3 sequence: CASSFWSGRAPDTQYF. The CDR3 DNA is TGTGCCAGCAGCTTTTGGAGCGGGAGGGCCCCAGATACGCAGTATTTT. The variable domain in full, with the rest retrieved from reference TRBV7-8 and TRBJ2-3, is GAGVSQSPRYKVAKRGQDVALRCDPISGHVSLFWYQQALGQGPEFLTYFQNEAQLDKSGLPSDRFFAERPEGSVSTLKIQRTQQEDSAVYLCASSFWSGRAPDTQYFGPGTRLTVL.